One sample yielded the 27 T cell receptor beta chains listed below, sequenced in a study of cytomegalovirus exposure and HLA in healthy donors. Assay: immunoSEQ multiplex PCR; the TCRdb copy retains only in-frame clones and omits some. Found here are some 170,000 clones, around four fifths of them singletons; the top ten hold around 2.4%. Sequencing was performed on PBMCs. These receptor sequences come from a man under 40 in good health and CMV-seropositive.

This clone was recorded once. The chain employs TRBV11-2 and TRBJ2-1; 9 bases are shared with TRBD1. Germline V lookup: CDR1 SGHAT, CDR2 FQNNGV. The junction had 7 bases not matched to a gene; V was cut back by 2 bases and J by 8 bases. The CDR3 sequence is 15 residues long. The CDR3 region is CASSLKGQGTHEQFF. CDR3 in DNA: TGTGCCAGCAGCTTAAAGGGACAGGGAACCCATGAGCAGTTCTTC.

The chain combines TRBV19 with TRBJ1-1; D may be TRBD1 (5 bases). Germline V gives CDR1 LNHDA, CDR2 SQIVND (reference sequence). The CDR3 is 14 residues long. Between the trimmed V and J ends, which lost 1 base and 1 base, there was a span of 7 bases. The CDR3 DNA sequence: TGTGCCAGTAGTATAGGACAGAGGAACACTGAAGCTTTCTTT. This encodes CASSIGQRNTEAFF.

V usage is TRBV18 and J usage is TRBJ2-4, with 12 bases aligning to TRBD1. The CDR3 spans 20 residues. Per the germline V gene, CDR1 is KGHSH and CDR2 is LQKENI. Trimming cost V 0 bases and J 1 base; bases outside gene matches: 10. The CDR3 protein is CASSPPAGTGGPGAKNIQYF. CDR3 DNA sequence: TGTGCCAGCTCACCACCCGCCGGGACAGGGGGCCCGGGGGCCAAAAACATTCAGTACTTC.

The chain links TRBV27 to TRBJ2-2; maybe TRBD2 (6 bases). Deletions cut 2 bases from V and 1 base from J, with 8 bases between. This CDR3 spans 15 amino acids. The germline gives CDR1 MNHEY, CDR2 SMNVEV (reference sequence). The CDR3 sequence is CASSLKAGNTGELFF. The CDR3 DNA reads TGTGCCAGCAGTTTAAAAGCGGGGAACACCGGGGAGCTGTTTTTT.

The chain joins TRBV6-5 to TRBJ2-7, with 10 nucleotides matching TRBD1. CDR3 length equals 16 residues. In germline, CDR1 is MNHEY, CDR2 SVGAGI. The V gene end was trimmed by 2 bases and the J gene end by 4 bases; junction bases not matched to a gene: 8. CDR3 in amino acids: CASSYPRDRGGYEQYF. The CDR3 coding sequence is TGTGCCAGCAGTTACCCCCGGGACAGGGGAGGGTACGAGCAGTACTTC.

The chain uses TRBV7-3 and TRBJ1-1, with unresolved D. Germline lookup yields CDR1 SGHTA and CDR2 FQGTGA. Trimming shortened V by 5 bases and J by 5 bases, and 12 bases separated the two germline ends. CDR3 length: 13 amino acids. CDR3 nucleotides: TGTGCCAGCAGCGCCGGGAGGGAAACTGAAGCTTTCTTT. It specifies CASSAGRETEAFF.

The chain joins TRBV11-2 to TRBJ2-7; 10 bases agree with TRBD1. Germline V CDR1 and CDR2: SGHAT, FQNNGV. The V gene end was trimmed by 1 base and the J gene end by 3 bases; junction bases not matched to a gene: 3. The length of the CDR3 is 15 residues. The CDR3 protein is CASSLGTGGNYEQYF. For the CDR3, the DNA is TGTGCCAGCAGCTTAGGGACAGGGGGGAACTACGAGCAGTACTTC.

The rearrangement joins TRBV7-9 to TRBJ1-2; D unclear. Germline V gives CDR1 SEHNR, CDR2 FQNEAQ (reference sequence). This CDR3 region has 16 residues. With 7 bases removed from V and 0 bases from J, the gap between germline ends came to 18 bases. The CDR3 DNA reads as TGTGCCAGCACCTCCTTACGAGGCTCAGCTAACTATGGCTACACCTTC. Amino acids: CASTSLRGSANYGYTF.

V and J are TRBV27 and TRBJ1-4; 10 bases line up with TRBD1. J lost 6 bases, V lost 6 bases, and 4 bases had no gene match. CDR3 length: 14 residues. Per the germline V gene, CDR1 is MNHEY and CDR2 is SMNVEV (reference sequence). The CDR3 loop reads CASSRTGGHEKLFF. In DNA, the CDR3 is TGTGCCAGCAGCAGGACAGGGGGGCATGAAAAACTGTTTTTT.

This clone was seen a single time. The chain links TRBV27 to TRBJ1-5; D possibly corresponds to TRBD1 (5 bases). The germline V gene encodes CDR1 MNHEY and CDR2 SMNVEV (reference sequence). V lost 4 bases and J 3 bases, leaving 10 bases between the germline ends. This CDR3 spans 14 amino acids. Here the CDR3 reads CASSSAGLNQPQHF. The DNA for the CDR3 is TGTGCCAGCAGTTCCGCGGGGCTCAATCAGCCCCAGCATTTT.

The V call is TRBV6-5, the J call TRBJ2-7, with 10 nucleotides matching TRBD2. Germline V lookup: CDR1 MNHEY, CDR2 SVGAGI. The CDR3 extends over 15 amino acids. Trimming cost V 6 bases and J 4 bases; bases outside gene matches: 9. The CDR3 reads CASSIERGGGYEQYF. The CDR3 region has the DNA TGTGCCAGCAGCATCGAGCGGGGGGGAGGGTACGAGCAGTACTTC.

The chain couples TRBV6-5 to TRBJ1-1; no clear D. V gave up 8 bases and J gave up 2 bases, with 9 bases separating them. Germline CDR1 and CDR2: MNHEY and SVGAGI. The CDR3 sequence is 12 residues long. The CDR3 spells CASGRVNTEAFF. The CDR3 DNA is TGTGCCAGCGGGAGAGTCAACACTGAAGCTTTCTTT.

This clone was detected only a few times. The V and J genes are TRBV7-9 and TRBJ1-1; D unclear. Germline V CDR1 and CDR2: SEHNR, FQNEAQ (reference sequence). This CDR3 is 11 amino acids long. Trimming stripped 3 bases from V and 11 bases from J, with 10 bases between. The CDR3 nucleotides read TGTGCCAGCAGCTTGAGGGTAGGGGCTTTCTTT. Protein sequence: CASSLRVGAFF.

The rearrangement links TRBV4-1 to TRBJ1-2, with D perhaps TRBD1 (5 bases). Germline CDR1 MGHRA, CDR2 YSYEKL. The CDR3 spans 14 residues. V was shortened by 1 base and J by 3 bases, with 9 bases between the two germline ends. The CDR3 loop reads CASSQVGADYGYTF. Written as DNA, the CDR3 is TGCGCCAGCAGCCAAGTTGGGGCTGACTATGGCTACACCTTC.

The chain uses TRBV2 and TRBJ1-3; D not resolved. V shed 7 bases and J shed 3 bases, with 13 bases lying between them. The CDR3 covers 14 residues. Germline loops: CDR1 SNHLY, CDR2 FYNNEI. Here the CDR3 reads CASTFRRFGNTIYF. Here the CDR3 DNA reads TGTGCCAGCACTTTCAGGCGTTTTGGAAACACCATATATTTT. The full variable domain, completed using reference TRBV2 and TRBJ1-3, is EPEVTQTPSHQVTQMGQEVILRCVPISNHLYFYWYRQILGQKVEFLVSFYNNEISEKSEIFDDQFSVERPDGSNFTLKIRSTKLEDSAMYFCASTFRRFGNTIYFGEGSWLTVV.

CDR3 nucleotide sequence: TGTGCCACCAGCATCTTTTCAGGGTCTAACGAGCAGTACTTC. This gives the protein CATSIFSGSNEQYF. The chain carries TRBV15 and TRBJ2-7, with D possibly being TRBD1 (5 bases). V was pared by 4 bases and J by 5 bases, with 15 bases between. The germline CDR1 and CDR2 sequences are LNHNV and YYDKDF (reference sequence). The CDR3 totals 14 residues.

This chain connects TRBV28 to TRBJ2-5; TRBD2 is a possible D gene (5 bases). Germline V gives CDR1 MDHEN, CDR2 SYDVKM. The germline V and J ends were trimmed by 7 bases and 5 bases, with 14 bases remaining between them. The CDR3 has 13 residues. The CDR3 spells CASTGLTSETQYF. The DNA of the CDR3 is TGTGCCAGCACGGGGTTAACCTCGGAGACCCAGTACTTC.

This clone was detected only once. This chain uses TRBV9 with TRBJ2-2; TRBD1 agrees at 9 bases. The CDR3 totals 16 residues. J was trimmed by 3 bases and V by 3 bases; bases with no gene match: 6. Per germline, CDR1 SGDLS and CDR2 YYNGEE. The CDR3 protein is CASSARTGVDTGELFF. DNA for the CDR3: TGTGCCAGCAGCGCCCGGACAGGGGTGGACACCGGGGAGCTGTTTTTT.

The rearrangement uses TRBV5-1 and TRBJ2-7; 7 bases agree with TRBD1. V shed 4 bases, J shed 2 bases, and the junction held 6 bases outside the gene matches. CDR1 and CDR2 from the germline V gene are SGHRS and YFSETQ. The CDR3 is made up of 14 amino acids. The CDR3 nucleotides read TGCGCCAGCAGCCCCAGGGACAGCGCCTACGAGCAGTACTTC. Amino acid sequence: CASSPRDSAYEQYF.

The CDR3 sequence is CASSLAGTQVNYGYTF. CDR3 DNA: TGTGCCAGCAGCTTGGCCGGGACACAAGTTAACTATGGCTACACCTTC. The J gene is TRBJ1-2, the V gene TRBV5-5; possibly TRBD1 for D (6 bases). V shed 0 bases and J shed 1 base, with 13 bases lying between them. Germline CDR1 SGHKS, CDR2 YYEKEE (reference sequence). This CDR3 has 16 amino acids. The whole variable domain, remainder taken from reference TRBV5-5 and TRBJ1-2, is DAGVTQSPTHLIKTRGQQVTLRCSPISGHKSVSWYQQVLGQGPQFIFQYYEKEERGRGNFPDRFSARQFPNYSSELNVNALLLGDSALYLCASSLAGTQVNYGYTFGSGTRLTVV.

V usage is TRBV6-6 and J usage is TRBJ1-2, with a possible D match to TRBD1 (6 bases). The V end lost 5 bases, the J end lost 5 bases, and 15 bases lay between the germline ends. The CDR3 is 14 amino acids. Germline CDR1 reads MNHNY; CDR2 reads SVGAGI (reference sequence). CDR3 in amino acids: CASSQGGRGYGYTF. The CDR3 nucleotides are TGTGCCAGCAGTCAAGGGGGGAGGGGGTATGGCTACACCTTC.

This clone is a singleton in its sample. The rearrangement uses TRBV2 and TRBJ1-6; 8 positions match TRBD1. V dropped 6 bases and J dropped 5; count of bases not matched to a gene: 9. Germline values: CDR1 SNHLY, CDR2 FYNNEI. This CDR3 region has 16 residues. The CDR3 DNA reads TGTGCCAGCAGCCCTAGAGGGACAGGCAATAATTCACCCCTCCACTTT. It translates to CASSPRGTGNNSPLHF.

This sequence joins TRBV15 and TRBJ2-2; TRBD2 might be the D (5 bases). The CDR3 runs 12 residues. In germline, CDR1 is LNHNV, CDR2 YYDKDF (reference sequence). Deletions cut 5 bases from V and 5 bases from J, with 6 bases between. The CDR3 sequence: CATSWTTGELFF. CDR3 bases: TGTGCCACCAGCTGGACTACCGGGGAGCTGTTTTTT.

The chain links TRBV6-6 to TRBJ2-2; a possible D gene is TRBD1 (6 bases). The V end lost 6 bases, the J end lost 7 bases, and 12 bases lay between the germline ends. In germline, CDR1 is MNHNY, CDR2 SVGAGI (reference sequence). CDR3 length equals 13 residues. CDR3 nucleotide sequence: TGTGCCAGCAGGCGTCCAGGGGACGGGGAGCTGTTTTTT. Amino acid sequence: CASRRPGDGELFF.

The CDR3 DNA is TGTGCCAGCAGCACCGGGACAGGGGGTGGCACTGAAGCTTTCTTT. Protein product: CASSTGTGGGTEAFF. The genes are TRBV5-4 and TRBJ1-1; TRBD1 matches 11 bases. CDR3 length equals 15 residues. Germline V CDR1 and CDR2: SGHNT, YYREEE (reference sequence). Trimming at V came to 4 bases and at J to 4 bases, leaving 6 bases not matched to a gene. The full variable domain, with the rest looked up from reference TRBV5-4 and TRBJ1-1, is ETGVTQSPTHLIKTRGQQVTLRCSSQSGHNTVSWYQQALGQGPQFIFQYYREEENGRGNFPPRFSGLQFPNYSSELNVNALELDDSALYLCASSTGTGGGTEAFFGQGTRLTVV.

V usage is TRBV19 and J usage is TRBJ1-1, with D possibly being TRBD1 (6 bases). Trimming removed 4 bases at V and 3 bases at J, with 15 bases between. From germline, CDR1 is LNHDA and CDR2 SQIVND (reference sequence). This CDR3 has 15 amino acids. CDR3 DNA sequence: TGTGCCAGTAGTACGAAGACAGGCGGCCACACTGAAGCTTTCTTT. Its translation is CASSTKTGGHTEAFF.

The CDR3: CASSLPQGRYKNIQYF. For the CDR3, the DNA is TGTGCCAGCAGCTTACCACAGGGTCGCTACAAAAACATTCAGTACTTC. The chain has TRBV7-9 and TRBJ2-4; tentative D call: TRBD1 (6 bases). The CDR3 runs to 16 residues. Deletions cut 2 bases from V and 3 bases from J, with 14 bases between. Looked up from germline, CDR1 is SEHNR and CDR2 is FQNEAQ (reference sequence).